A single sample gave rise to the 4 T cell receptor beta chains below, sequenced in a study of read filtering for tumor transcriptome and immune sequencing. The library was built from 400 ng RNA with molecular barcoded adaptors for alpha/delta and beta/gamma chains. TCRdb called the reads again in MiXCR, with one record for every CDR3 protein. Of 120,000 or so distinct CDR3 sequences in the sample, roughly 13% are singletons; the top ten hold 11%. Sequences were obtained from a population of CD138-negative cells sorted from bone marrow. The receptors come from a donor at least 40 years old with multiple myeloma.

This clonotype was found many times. The CDR3 protein is CSVGTGVVTEAFF. CDR3 bases: TGCAGCGTTGGGACGGGGGTGGTCACTGAAGCTTTCTTT. V usage is TRBV29-1 and J usage is TRBJ1-1; tentatively, D is TRBD1 (5 bases). Per germline, CDR1 SQVTM and CDR2 ANQGSEA. The V end lost 4 bases, the J end lost 4 bases, and 13 bases lay between the germline ends. There are 13 residues in the CDR3.

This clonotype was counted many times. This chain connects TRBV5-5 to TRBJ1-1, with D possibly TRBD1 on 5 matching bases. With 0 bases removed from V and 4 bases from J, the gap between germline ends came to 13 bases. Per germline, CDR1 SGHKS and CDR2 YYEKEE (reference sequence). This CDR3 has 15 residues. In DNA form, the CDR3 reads TGTGCCAGCAGCTTGGGCCCGGGGCGAGGCACTGAAGCTTTCTTT. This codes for CASSLGPGRGTEAFF. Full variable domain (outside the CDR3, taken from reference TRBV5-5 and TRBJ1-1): DAGVTQSPTHLIKTRGQQVTLRCSPISGHKSVSWYQQVLGQGPQFIFQYYEKEERGRGNFPDRFSARQFPNYSSELNVNALLLGDSALYLCASSLGPGRGTEAFFGQGTRLTVV.

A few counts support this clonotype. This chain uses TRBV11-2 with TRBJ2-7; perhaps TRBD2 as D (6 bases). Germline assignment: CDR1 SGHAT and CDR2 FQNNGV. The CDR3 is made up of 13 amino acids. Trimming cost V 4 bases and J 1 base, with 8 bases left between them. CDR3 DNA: TGTGCCAGCAGCTGGGACTTTTCCTACGAGCAGTACTTC. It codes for CASSWDFSYEQYF.

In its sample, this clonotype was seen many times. CDR3 in amino acids: CAWSRGRWSEAFF. For the CDR3, the DNA is TGTGCCTGGAGTAGGGGAAGGTGGAGTGAAGCTTTCTTT. V usage is TRBV30 and J usage is TRBJ1-1, with D perhaps matching TRBD1 (5 bases). This CDR3 is built from 13 residues. Germline CDR1 reads GTSNPN; CDR2 reads SVGIG (reference sequence). V dropped 2 bases and J dropped 7 bases, with 14 bases sitting between them.